A selection of T cell receptor beta chains follows, all from one sample in a study of CD8 T cells in Susac syndrome. TCRdb reprocessed the immunoSEQ multiplex PCR reads via MiXCR and lists one record per CDR3 protein. The data hold roughly 130,000 distinct CDR3 sequences, with nearly 95% observed a single time. Sequencing used CD4+ T cells from PBMCs. The origin of the receptors is a human donor in good health. The CDR3 runs from the conserved cysteine through the conserved F or W. The D gene is left open where the match is weak. Not every row has a clone size; where given, it reads once, few, many or a size class.

v_call	clone_size	d_call	j_call	cdr3_aa	cdr3_nt
TRBV2	NA	NA	TRBJ2-5	CASRTTETQYF	TGTGCCAGCAGGACGACGGAGACCCAGTACTTC
TRBV20-1	NA	NA	TRBJ1-2	CSAREDRSYGYTF	TGCAGTGCTAGGGAGGACCGAAGCTATGGCTACACCTTC
TRBV2	NA	NA	TRBJ2-1	CASSDVGVAGTGQFF	TGTGCCAGCAGTGATGTCGGAGTAGCTGGAACCGGGCAGTTCTTC
TRBV5-6	NA	NA	TRBJ1-2	CASSAQSVLYGYTF	TGTGCCAGCAGCGCGCAGTCGGTTCTCTATGGCTACACCTTC
TRBV4-2	NA	NA	TRBJ1-1	CASSQVKASRNTEAFF	TGTGCCAGCAGCCAAGTTAAAGCCAGTCGGAACACTGAAGCTTTCTTT
TRBV28	NA	NA	TRBJ2-7	CASRTSGGGYEQYF	TGTGCCAGCAGAACCTCGGGGGGCGGCTACGAGCAGTACTTC
TRBV6-1	NA	NA	TRBJ1-1	CASRDRTGVDDTEAFF	TGTGCCAGCAGGGACCGGACGGGCGTCGATGACACTGAAGCTTTCTTT
TRBV2	NA	TRBD2	TRBJ2-4	CASKENSGNIQYF	TGTGCCAGCAAGGAGAATAGCGGGAACATTCAGTACTTC
TRBV20-1	once	TRBD1	TRBJ2-2	CSGEGARANTGELFF	TGCAGTGGAGAGGGGGCAAGGGCGAACACCGGGGAGCTGTTTTTT
TRBV29-1	NA	TRBD2	TRBJ2-7	CSVTIRTSHPGEQYF	TGCAGCGTCACAATCAGGACTAGCCACCCCGGAGAGCAGTACTTC
TRBV7-6	NA	TRBD1	TRBJ2-4	CASSLEVGQVKNIQYF	TGTGCCAGCAGCTTAGAAGTAGGACAGGTCAAAAACATTCAGTACTTC
TRBV2	NA	TRBD1	TRBJ2-1	CASSVSRGSYNEQFF	TGTGCCAGCAGTGTTAGCAGGGGGAGTTACAATGAGCAGTTCTTC
TRBV29-1	NA	NA	TRBJ1-2	CSVGSGIGYTF	TGCAGCGTTGGGTCAGGGATCGGCTACACCTTC
TRBV6-1	NA	NA	TRBJ1-2	CASSGLTDYYGYTF	TGTGCCAGCAGTGGACTGACTGATTACTATGGCTACACCTTC
TRBV12-3/TRBV12-4	NA	TRBD1	TRBJ1-5	CASRGQLHQPQHF	TGTGCCAGCAGGGGACAGTTACATCAGCCCCAGCATTTT
TRBV19	NA	TRBD1	TRBJ2-7	CASTPDRGRNEQYF	TGTGCCAGTACCCCGGACAGGGGCCGGAACGAGCAGTACTTC
TRBV6-2/TRBV6-3	NA	TRBD1	TRBJ2-4	CASSLVGGQGPLLAKNIQYF	TGTGCCAGCAGTTTGGTGGGGGGACAGGGCCCCCTCTTAGCCAAAAACATTCAGTACTTC
TRBV7-9	few	NA	TRBJ1-2	CASSLAGNYGYTF	TGTGCCAGCAGCTTAGCCGGGAACTATGGCTACACCTTC
TRBV20-1	NA	TRBD1	TRBJ2-7	CSARGTGSSYEQYF	TGCAGTGCTAGAGGGACAGGGAGCTCCTACGAGCAGTACTTC
TRBV29-1	once	NA	TRBJ1-1	CSVKVDTEAFF	TGCAGCGTTAAAGTAGACACTGAAGCTTTCTTT
TRBV5-1	NA	NA	TRBJ1-2	CASSAPPQGYTF	TGCGCCAGCAGCGCACCTCCCCAGGGCTACACCTTC
TRBV5-1	NA	NA	TRBJ2-2	CASSLRQPNTGELFF	TGCGCCAGCAGCTTGCGGCAGCCGAACACCGGGGAGCTGTTTTTT
TRBV7-2	NA	TRBD2	TRBJ2-7	CASSSSGRGWDEQYF	TGTGCCAGCAGCTCTAGCGGGAGAGGGTGGGACGAGCAGTACTTC
TRBV20-1	NA	NA	TRBJ2-2	CSASWGLANTGELFF	TGCAGTGCTAGTTGGGGACTCGCCAACACCGGGGAGCTGTTTTTT
TRBV28	NA	NA	TRBJ2-7	CVAGSASYEQYF	TGTGTCGCCGGATCTGCCTCCTACGAGCAGTACTTC
TRBV3-1	NA	NA	TRBJ2-2	CASSQVPNTGELFF	TGTGCCAGCAGCCAAGTTCCGAACACCGGGGAGCTGTTTTTT
TRBV6-4	NA	TRBD1	TRBJ2-3	CASSDSGGRDTQYF	TGTGCCAGCAGTGACTCAGGGGGCCGGGATACGCAGTATTTT
TRBV5-4	NA	NA	TRBJ2-7	CASSTQDGHEQYF	TGTGCCAGCAGCACCCAGGACGGACACGAGCAGTACTTC
TRBV6-5	NA	NA	TRBJ1-2	CASSYTRGGGNDGYTF	TGTGCCAGCAGTTACACCCGGGGGGGAGGGAATGATGGCTACACCTTC
TRBV19	NA	NA	TRBJ2-6	CASRSPGPSSGANVLTF	TGTGCCAGTAGGAGCCCAGGCCCTAGCTCTGGGGCCAACGTCCTGACTTTC
TRBV11-2	NA	NA	TRBJ2-7	CASRGSGGGKNEQYF	TGTGCCAGCAGAGGGAGCGGTGGGGGGAAGAACGAGCAGTACTTC
TRBV5-1	NA	NA	TRBJ1-5	CASSLGTNQPQHF	TGCGCCAGCAGCTTGGGAACAAATCAGCCCCAGCATTTT
TRBV7-2	once	NA	TRBJ1-1	CASSLWGESTEAFF	TGTGCCAGCAGCTTATGGGGTGAGAGCACTGAAGCTTTCTTT
TRBV6-1	NA	NA	TRBJ2-2	CASHRGELFF	TGTGCCAGCCACAGAGGGGAGCTGTTTTTT
TRBV27	NA	NA	TRBJ2-4	CASSLWSSDIQYF	TGTGCCAGCAGCCTGTGGAGCTCGGACATTCAGTACTTC
TRBV20-1	NA	TRBD1	TRBJ2-7	CSAPKTGGRLNEQYF	TGCAGTGCTCCCAAGACAGGGGGCCGTCTCAACGAGCAGTACTTC
TRBV28	NA	TRBD1	TRBJ1-5	CASRPDRVQPQHF	TGTGCCAGCAGACCCGACAGGGTTCAGCCCCAGCATTTT
TRBV5-4	once	NA	TRBJ2-7	CASRRDGPSYEQYF	TGTGCCAGCCGTAGGGACGGCCCCTCATACGAGCAGTACTTC
TRBV7-2	NA	NA	TRBJ2-6	CASSPVRRTGFSGANVLTF	TGTGCCAGCAGCCCTGTCCGGCGGACGGGTTTTTCTGGGGCCAACGTCCTGACTTTC
TRBV7-9	NA	NA	TRBJ2-7	CASTNSAGHEQYF	TGTGCCAGCACGAATTCCGCAGGGCACGAGCAGTACTTC
TRBV2	NA	NA	TRBJ2-5	CASTARETQYF	TGTGCCAGCACCGCCCGAGAGACCCAGTACTTC
TRBV7-9	NA	NA	TRBJ2-7	CASSPGTSETQQYF	TGTGCCAGCTCCCCCGGGACGTCGGAGACCCAGCAGTACTTC
TRBV5-1	NA	NA	TRBJ2-3	CASSPLGVRTDTQYF	TGCGCCAGCAGCCCGCTTGGAGTTCGCACAGATACGCAGTATTTT
TRBV28	NA	TRBD1	TRBJ1-3	CASATAGGTGNTIYF	TGTGCCAGCGCTACTGCAGGGGGCACTGGAAACACCATATATTTT
TRBV7-9	NA	NA	TRBJ2-7	CASSPAGAPDEQYF	TGTGCCAGCAGTCCCGCGGGGGCGCCGGACGAGCAGTACTTC
TRBV19	NA	NA	TRBJ1-5	CASQGRVSNQPQHF	TGTGCCTCCCAGGGGAGGGTGAGCAATCAGCCCCAGCATTTT
TRBV3-1	NA	TRBD2	TRBJ2-1	CASSQVTGLAGRSEQFF	TGTGCCAGCAGCCAAGTAACAGGACTAGCGGGAAGAAGTGAGCAGTTCTTC
TRBV3-1	NA	TRBD1	TRBJ1-5	CASGQGALRNQPQHF	TGTGCCAGCGGACAGGGGGCTCTGCGCAATCAGCCCCAGCATTTT
TRBV29-1	NA	NA	TRBJ2-1	CSVEVVGLWQNSYNEQFF	TGCAGCGTTGAAGTAGTTGGTTTGTGGCAGAACTCCTACAATGAGCAGTTCTTC
TRBV7-8	NA	NA	TRBJ2-2	CASSSEGQSTGELFF	TGTGCCAGCAGCTCGGAAGGACAGTCCACCGGGGAGCTGTTTTTT
TRBV12-3/TRBV12-4	NA	NA	TRBJ2-2	CASSLVGTSNTGELFF	TGTGCCAGCAGTTTAGTGGGGACGTCGAACACCGGGGAGCTGTTTTTT
TRBV6-5	NA	NA	TRBJ2-6	CASRTRLSSGANVLTF	TGTGCCAGCAGAACTCGCCTGAGCTCTGGGGCCAACGTCCTGACTTTC
TRBV5-4	NA	NA	TRBJ2-7	CASSIDRAYEQYF	TGTGCCAGCAGCATCGACAGAGCCTACGAGCAGTACTTC
TRBV7-6	NA	TRBD2	TRBJ2-1	CASSLLGGTSMFF	TGTGCCAGCAGCCTCCTTGGTGGGACTAGTATGTTCTTC
TRBV19	once	NA	TRBJ1-3	CASLSSSPGNTIYF	TGTGCCTCACTCTCGTCAAGCCCTGGAAACACCATATATTTT